This TCR beta chain was identified during a study of blood T cell repertoires in COVID-19. Looking at the study overall: The United States, Italy and Spain supplied acute and convalescent COVID-19 samples. The cDNA or gDNA used as material had been derived from T cells, B-cell-depleted T cells, or PBMCs.

Profiled with immunoSEQ multiplex PCR; TCRdb holds only in-frame clones, not every one. The table lists about 81,000 clones, about 89% of them singletons. Trimming removed 6 bases at V and 6 bases at J, with 26 bases between. This CDR3 has 17 residues. The sequence was obtained from a man aged 65 to 79 with active or convalescent COVID-19. The chain joins TRBV23-1 to TRBJ1-1; TRBD1 might be the D (5 bases). TRBV23-1 has ORF status, its function being uncertain. The sample taken for sequencing was peripheral blood. CDR3 sequence: CASRQILSWVQGAEAFF. CDR3 coding DNA: TGCGCCAGCAGACAAATATTAAGTTGGGTCCAGGGCGCTGAAGCTTTCTTT.